The TCR beta chain under discussion was sequenced for a study of cytotoxic CD8 clonotypes in ibrutinib-treated CLL. Study-level information: Among patients, about 25 responded partially and 2 completely; around 14 then stayed remitted and some 12 progressed after median 68 months. When averaged across all of the samples, the counts came to around 260,000 productive templates and more than 75,000 productive rearrangements.

Per germline, CDR1 MDHEN and CDR2 SYDVKM. The V gene lost 2 bases and the J gene lost 5 bases, with 9 bases spanning the gap. This CDR3 has 14 amino acids. Study-wide findings and caveats: Baseline clonality, higher than in age-matched healthy donors, tracked circulating CD8+ T-cell counts.

Worth noting for this clone: Its cognate antigen is unknown.

The data were produced by immunoSEQ multiplex PCR, yet TCRdb's version contains in-frame clones alone and is incomplete. Of under 150,000 clones detected, roughly 84% appear once; the ten largest clones hold 3% to 4%. The sample consisted of PBMCs, taken after 24 months of ibrutinib treatment. This receptor was identified in a human donor with chronic lymphocytic leukemia. The chain uses TRBV28 and TRBJ1-4; tentatively, D is TRBD1 (6 bases). In nucleotides, the CDR3 is TGTGCCAGCAGTTTACGACAGGCAAATGAAAAACTGTTTTTT. The encoded protein is CASSLRQANEKLFF.